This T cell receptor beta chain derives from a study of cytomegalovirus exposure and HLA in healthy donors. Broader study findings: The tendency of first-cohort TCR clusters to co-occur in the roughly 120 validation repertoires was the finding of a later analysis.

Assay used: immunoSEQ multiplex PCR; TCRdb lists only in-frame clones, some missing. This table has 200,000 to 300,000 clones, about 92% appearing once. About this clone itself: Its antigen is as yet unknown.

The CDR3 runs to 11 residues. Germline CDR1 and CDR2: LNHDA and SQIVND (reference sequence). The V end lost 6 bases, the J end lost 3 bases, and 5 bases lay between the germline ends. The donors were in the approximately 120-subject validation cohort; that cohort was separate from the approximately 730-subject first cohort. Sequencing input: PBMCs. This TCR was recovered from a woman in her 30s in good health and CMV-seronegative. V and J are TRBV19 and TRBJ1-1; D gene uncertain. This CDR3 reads CASRDYTEAFF. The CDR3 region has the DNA TGTGCCAGTAGGGATTACACTGAAGCTTTCTTT.